The 17 T cell receptor beta chains below were found in one sample sequenced in a study of graft-versus-host responses after intestinal transplantation. These TCRs are of unknown antigen specificity. Sequencing used immunoSEQ multiplex PCR; TCRdb keeps in-frame clones, though not all of them. The repertoire holds 60,000 to 80,000 clones, with 90% as singletons. Source: unstimulated CD8+ T cells sorted from spleen or lymph node cells, taken before intestinal transplant. The receptor set was obtained from a human donor who received an intestinal transplant.

The V gene is TRBV7-9, the J gene TRBJ2-7; 10 bases map to TRBD2. In germline, CDR1 is SEHNR, CDR2 FQNEAQ (reference sequence). V shed 4 bases and J 2 bases; nucleotides not matched to a gene: 8. The CDR3 is 16 residues long. CDR3 coding DNA: TGTGCCAGCAGCTCCAGGACTAGCGGACAAACCTACGAGCAGTACTTC. Encoded protein: CASSSRTSGQTYEQYF.

The CDR3 coding sequence is TGTGCCAGCGAACCAGGACAGGGGATGAACACTGAAGCTTTCTTT. It yields the protein CASEPGQGMNTEAFF. The rearrangement joins TRBV27 to TRBJ1-1; 9 positions agree with TRBD1. Germline trimming cut 8 bases from V and 0 bases from J; bases unmatched to any gene: 7. This CDR3 region has 15 residues. Germline V lookup: CDR1 MNHEY, CDR2 SMNVEV (reference sequence).

V usage is TRBV4-2 and J usage is TRBJ2-3, with D tentatively TRBD2 (6 bases). Per the germline V gene, CDR1 is LGHNA and CDR2 is YNFKEQ. Trimming cost V 6 bases and J 4 bases, with 14 bases left between them. The CDR3 extends over 14 amino acids. CDR3 sequence reads: CASREEGNADTQYF. CDR3 DNA sequence: TGTGCCAGCAGGGAGGAGGGGAACGCAGATACGCAGTATTTT.

This clone has a single count. The chain couples TRBV11-2 to TRBJ1-1; TRBD1 matches at 7 bases. The CDR3 is made up of 15 amino acids. V lost 6 bases and J lost 1; bases outside the gene matches: 8. Germline lookup yields CDR1 SGHAT and CDR2 FQNNGV. For the CDR3, the DNA is TGTGCCAGCAGTGACCCGGGACAGACGAACACTGAAGCTTTCTTT. This gives the protein CASSDPGQTNTEAFF.

The J gene is TRBJ2-2, the V gene TRBV11-2; D call uncertain. Trimming removed 0 bases from V and 7 bases from J, with 15 bases in between. CDR3 length: 16 amino acids. CDR1 is SGHAT, CDR2 FQNNGV, per germline. The CDR3 nucleotides read TGTGCCAGCAGCTTAGAAAGCCCTTTGAATATCGGGGAGCTGTTTTTT. Protein sequence: CASSLESPLNIGELFF.

This clone was recorded only once. The V and J genes are TRBV5-8 and TRBJ1-2, with D unclear. This CDR3 has 14 amino acids. V lost 4 bases to trimming and J lost 7 bases, with 17 bases between them. Germline lookup yields CDR1 SGHTS and CDR2 YDEGEE. CDR3 in DNA: TGTGCCAGCAGCCTCCGACATTGGTTTATTGGCTACACCTTC. As protein: CASSLRHWFIGYTF.

The DNA for the CDR3 is TGTGCCACCACCCCTACAGGGGGCAGAGCTAACTATGGCTACACCTTC. Amino acid sequence: CATTPTGGRANYGYTF. The chain has TRBV15 and TRBJ1-2, with 9 bases that match TRBD1. This CDR3 has 16 residues. The junction had 9 bases not matched to a gene; V was cut back by 7 bases and J by 0 bases. Germline CDR1 is LNHNV and CDR2 is YYDKDF (reference sequence).

This clone was seen only once. The chain joins TRBV6-1 to TRBJ1-1; D gene uncertain. The CDR3 covers 13 residues. Trimming shortened V by 3 bases and J by 4 bases, and 9 bases separated the two germline ends. Germline CDR1 reads MNHNS; CDR2 reads SASEGT. CDR3 amino acids: CASSDPIGTEAFF. The DNA for the CDR3 is TGTGCCAGCAGTGACCCGATCGGCACTGAAGCTTTCTTT.

This chain connects TRBV7-3 to TRBJ2-1, with a tentative D call TRBD2 (7 bases). Germline assignment: CDR1 SGHTA and CDR2 FQGTGA. V gave up 5 bases and J gave up 8 bases, with 19 bases separating them. The CDR3 has 15 amino acids. The CDR3 protein is CASSPGLVRGYEQFF. The CDR3 nucleotides are TGTGCCAGCAGCCCAGGACTAGTCAGGGGCTATGAGCAGTTCTTC.

J is TRBJ2-7 and V is TRBV18; TRBD1 matches 10 bases. The germline gives CDR1 KGHSH, CDR2 LQKENI. This CDR3 spans 19 amino acids. Losses at the gene ends were 0 bases for V and 2 bases for J; bases not matched to a gene: 13. The CDR3 protein is CASSPPVGQGVIVTYEQYF. CDR3 DNA: TGTGCCAGCTCACCACCGGTCGGACAGGGGGTTATTGTCACCTACGAGCAGTACTTC.

The rearrangement links TRBV7-9 to TRBJ2-5, with 8 bases identical to TRBD2. CDR3 size: 11 residues. Unmatched junction bases numbered 4, after V lost 5 bases and J lost 11 bases. Germline V gene sequence: CDR1 SEHNR, CDR2 FQNEAQ (reference sequence). CDR3 protein: CASSPGGEQYF. The CDR3 DNA sequence: TGTGCCAGCAGCCCGGGGGGGGAGCAGTACTTC.

V and J are TRBV9 and TRBJ2-7; TRBD1 matches 7 bases. The germline gives CDR1 SGDLS, CDR2 YYNGEE. This CDR3 region has 14 residues. Losses at the gene ends were 4 bases for V and 4 bases for J; bases not matched to a gene: 8. Here the CDR3 DNA reads TGTGCCAGCAGCATTGGACAGGTATGGTACGAGCAGTACTTC. This gives the protein CASSIGQVWYEQYF.

The rearrangement uses TRBV9 and TRBJ2-7; 12 bases are a match to TRBD2. There are 16 residues in the CDR3. The ends lost 0 bases at V and 2 bases at J; junction bases unmatched: 3. Looked up from germline, CDR1 is SGDLS and CDR2 is YYNGEE. CDR3 sequence reads: CASSVAASGGAYEQYF. The CDR3 bases are TGTGCCAGCAGCGTAGCGGCTAGCGGGGGGGCCTACGAGCAGTACTTC.

This chain links TRBV7-6 with TRBJ2-1, with D perhaps TRBD2 (6 bases). V shed 1 base and J shed 5 bases, with 9 bases lying between them. The CDR3 has 14 amino acids. Germline CDR1 SGHVS, CDR2 FNYEAQ. CDR3 sequence (DNA): TGTGCCAGCAGCTTAGAGGGCGGGAACAATGAGCAGTTCTTC. Its translation is CASSLEGGNNEQFF. Variable domain in full (rest from reference TRBV7-6 and TRBJ2-1): GAGVSQSPRYKVTKRGQDVALRCDPISGHVSLYWYRQALGQGPEFLTYFNYEAQQDKSGLPNDRFSAERPEGSISTLTIQRTEQRDSAMYRCASSLEGGNNEQFFGPGTRLTVL.

The V and J genes are TRBV14 and TRBJ2-1; no clear D gene. V gave up 0 bases and J gave up 1 base, with 7 bases separating them. Germline V lookup: CDR1 SGHDN, CDR2 FVKESK. This CDR3 has 15 amino acids. This chain's CDR3 is CASSQEVRSYNEQFF. The CDR3 coding sequence is TGTGCCAGCAGCCAAGAGGTCAGATCCTACAATGAGCAGTTCTTC.

The gene calls are TRBV2 and TRBJ1-3; 10 bases map to TRBD1. This CDR3 has 17 residues. From germline, CDR1 is SNHLY and CDR2 FYNNEI. The trim removed 2 bases at V and 4 bases at J, leaving 8 bases unmatched. As DNA, the CDR3 is TGTGCCAGCAGTGAATGGGGACAGGGGACGAGGGGAAACACCATATATTTT. Its translation: CASSEWGQGTRGNTIYF.

V gene TRBV10-1 combines with J gene TRBJ2-3; D gene uncertain. The V end was cut by 3 bases, the J end by 3 bases, with 7 bases between. Looked up from germline, CDR1 is WNHNN and CDR2 is SYGVQD (reference sequence). This CDR3 spans 13 amino acids. CDR3 loop: CASSEKPTDTQYF. Written as DNA, the CDR3 is TGCGCCAGCAGTGAAAAGCCAACAGATACGCAGTATTTT.